The clone carrying this TCR beta chain was counted between two and nine times. The antigen is not known. This CDR3 contains 16 residues. Germline V gene lookup returns CDR1 SQVTM and CDR2 ANQGSEA. After removal of 5 bases from V and 1 base from J, the junction contained 13 bases not matched to a gene. The data originate from a study of T cell repertoires in cytomegalovirus infection. One entry per CDR3 protein, called by TCRdb with MiXCR from the reads. The sample records about 830,000 distinct CDR3 sequences, approximately 29% being singletons. The chain couples TRBV29-1 to TRBJ1-2; 7 positions match TRBD1. This TCR was recovered from a human donor in good health (CMV status not recorded). Some clones in this sample may be carry-over from other donors' samples. The sequencing here drew on cultured CD8+ T cells from PBMCs, taken from culture after CMV antigen stimulation. The CDR3 DNA sequence: TGCAGCGTTTCACCCGCAGGGGGAAAACTTAACTATGGCTACACCTTC. It yields the protein CSVSPAGGKLNYGYTF. The full variable domain, with the rest looked up from reference TRBV29-1 and TRBJ1-2, is SAVISQKPSRDICQRGTSLTIQCQVDSQVTMMFWYRQQPGQSLTLIATANQGSEATYESGFVIDKFPISRPNLTFSTLTVSNMSPEDSSIYLCSVSPAGGKLNYGYTFGSGTRLTVV.